The text below deals with one T cell receptor (beta chain). The data derive from a study of radiotherapy plus CTLA-4 blockade in lung cancer. Study-wide context: More than 15% of patients responded objectively, and around 31% achieved disease control.

Germline V gene lookup returns CDR1 MDHEN and CDR2 SYDVKM. Trimming pared 10 bases from V and 3 bases from J, leaving 11 bases between. The length of the CDR3 is 12 residues. Profiling relied on immunoSEQ multiplex PCR, and the TCRdb table lists in-frame clones only, not all of them. The sample lists 60,000 to 70,000 clones; roughly 85% were seen once. Sequenced here: peripheral blood, sampled from a patient treated with radiotherapy plus ipilimumab. This rearrangement joins TRBV28 to TRBJ2-3; no clear D gene. The source of this sequence is a human donor with non-small cell lung cancer who had a complete response to radiotherapy plus ipilimumab. CDR3 DNA: TGTGCCACGGAAGAGGTGACAGATACGCAGTATTTT. It translates to CATEEVTDTQYF.